These 23 T cell receptor beta chains originate from one sample sequenced in a study of blood T cell repertoires in COVID-19. TCRdb's copy holds only in-frame clones and misses some; the assay was immunoSEQ multiplex PCR. Here the sample spans more than 70,000 clones, 90% being singletons. What was sequenced was peripheral blood. These receptor sequences come from a woman older than 75 with acute or convalescent COVID-19.

The CDR3 sequence is CASSLQGRLEKLFF. DNA for the CDR3: TGTGCCAGCAGCTTACAGGGGAGACTAGAAAAACTGTTTTTT. The rearrangement joins TRBV7-2 to TRBJ1-4; the D gene is possibly TRBD1 (6 bases). Germline assignment: CDR1 SGHTA and CDR2 FQGNSA. The CDR3 is 14 amino acids. V was pared by 2 bases and J by 8 bases, with 12 bases between.

The chain has TRBV10-3 and TRBJ1-1; possibly TRBD1 for D (5 bases). This CDR3 spans 15 amino acids. From germline, CDR1 is ENHRY and CDR2 SYGVKD. Trimming left V 10 bases short and J 0 bases short, with 18 bases between. Written as DNA, the CDR3 is TGTGCCACTTTACCCAGGGATACCATGAACACTGAAGCTTTCTTT. Translated, it gives CATLPRDTMNTEAFF.

The chain employs TRBV6-5 and TRBJ1-2; 9 positions match TRBD1. CDR3 length: 13 residues. V was clipped by 6 bases and J by 7 bases; unmatched bases: 6. Germline-derived CDR1 and CDR2 are MNHEY and SVGAGI. The CDR3 sequence: CASSATGGSGYTF. DNA of the CDR3: TGTGCCAGCAGCGCTACAGGGGGCTCTGGCTACACCTTC.

The gene calls are TRBV21-1 and TRBJ2-5; the table's D call of TRBD2 was not tested on the DNA. TRBV21-1 is a documented pseudogene. The length of the CDR3 is 18 residues. The CDR3 sequence is CASSNPGLAGDPQETQYF. In DNA form, the CDR3 reads TGTGCCAGCAGCAATCCGGGACTAGCGGGGGACCCTCAAGAGACCCAGTACTTC.

This sequence joins TRBV5-5 and TRBJ1-2; D perhaps matches TRBD1 (5 bases). V was trimmed by 1 base and J by 8 bases, leaving 12 bases between them. Germline lookup yields CDR1 SGHKS and CDR2 YYEKEE (reference sequence). CDR3 length: 13 residues. CDR3 in DNA: TGTGCCAGCAGCTTGTATGGGGCCCGGGGCTACACCTTC. This encodes CASSLYGARGYTF.

This clone was seen a single time. This sequence joins TRBV5-1 and TRBJ2-6, with TRBD1 identical over 7 bases. V lost 6 bases to trimming and J lost 2 bases; unmatched junction nucleotides: 17. The CDR3 is made up of 19 amino acids. Germline-derived CDR1 and CDR2 are SGHRS and YFSETQ. In nucleotides, the CDR3 is TGCGCCAGCACGGTCCAGACAGGGATGATCCTCCCTGGGGCCAACGTCCTGACTTTC. The encoded protein is CASTVQTGMILPGANVLTF.

J is TRBJ1-5 and V is TRBV6-5; 8 bases align to TRBD1. The length of the CDR3 is 15 residues. Germline CDR1 MNHEY, CDR2 SVGAGI. After removal of 4 bases from V and 4 bases from J, the junction contained 6 bases not matched to a gene. In DNA form, the CDR3 reads TGTGCCAGCAGTTCGGACAGGGTTCGAAATCAGCCCCAGCATTTT. Protein product: CASSSDRVRNQPQHF.

The V gene is TRBV7-8, the J gene TRBJ2-3; TRBD2 aligns across 11 bases. The CDR3 totals 15 residues. The germline V gene encodes CDR1 SGHVS and CDR2 FQNEAQ. V was clipped by 5 bases and J by 4 bases; unmatched bases: 5. As DNA, the CDR3 is TGTGCCAGCAGCCGACTAGCGGGGCCCTCAGATACGCAGTATTTT. It is translated as CASSRLAGPSDTQYF.

The chain employs TRBV2 and TRBJ1-2; the match to TRBD1 covers 12 bases. Germline assignment: CDR1 SNHLY and CDR2 FYNNEI. J gave up 4 bases and V 0 bases, and 6 bases lay outside the gene matches. The length of the CDR3 is 17 residues. As DNA, the CDR3 is TGTGCCAGCAGTGAAGCTTTGGGACAGGGGGCGGGCTATGGCTACACCTTC. Its translation is CASSEALGQGAGYGYTF.

This clone has more than one count but fewer than ten. The chain combines TRBV27 with TRBJ1-1, with a tentative D call TRBD1 (5 bases). Trimming removed 10 bases at V and 1 base at J, with 16 bases between. This CDR3 contains 14 residues. CDR1 is MNHEY, CDR2 SMNVEV, per germline (reference sequence). CDR3 nucleotide sequence: TGTGCCACCTTGGGACTCCGTGGGAACACTGAAGCTTTCTTT. Translating gives CATLGLRGNTEAFF.

This chain joins TRBV19 and TRBJ1-2, with TRBD1 identical over 8 bases. Trimming at V came to 5 bases and at J to 4 bases, leaving 0 bases not matched to a gene. This CDR3 is built from 12 residues. Germline values: CDR1 LNHDA, CDR2 SQIVND (reference sequence). The CDR3 region is CASSGQGYGYTF. The CDR3 DNA reads TGTGCCAGTAGTGGACAGGGCTATGGCTACACCTTC.

This clone was counted once. The chain carries TRBV7-2 and TRBJ1-5, with D unclear. Trimming pared 3 bases from V and 3 bases from J, leaving 12 bases between. This CDR3 is 15 amino acids long. The germline V gene has CDR1 SGHTA and CDR2 FQGNSA. The CDR3 sequence: CASSLGRGTNQPQHF. As DNA, the CDR3 is TGTGCCAGCAGCTTGGGTAGAGGAACCAATCAGCCCCAGCATTTT.

The chain employs TRBV5-6 and TRBJ1-2; 9 bases match TRBD1. This CDR3 is built from 13 residues. CDR1 SGHDT and CDR2 YYEEEE come from the germline V gene. V was pared by 4 bases and J by 6 bases, with 4 bases of the junction left unmatched. CDR3 DNA sequence: TGTGCCAGCAGCCTGGGACAGGGAGATGGCTACACCTTC. Protein sequence: CASSLGQGDGYTF.

This clone appeared a single time. The chain carries TRBV5-1 and TRBJ1-1; 8 bases align to TRBD1. V was pared by 6 bases and J by 2 bases, with 6 bases of the junction left unmatched. This CDR3 is 14 amino acids long. Germline CDR1 and CDR2: SGHRS and YFSETQ. The CDR3: CASKGQGPNTEAFF. Here the CDR3 DNA reads TGCGCCAGCAAAGGACAGGGACCTAACACTGAAGCTTTCTTT.

V is TRBV9 and J is TRBJ1-2, with a weak D call TRBD1 (5 bases). V lost 2 bases and J lost 2, with 13 bases in between. Germline loops: CDR1 SGDLS, CDR2 YYNGEE. The CDR3 runs to 15 residues. CDR3 in amino acids: CASSVGEGTNYGYTF. DNA of the CDR3: TGTGCCAGCAGCGTGGGGGAGGGGACCAACTATGGCTACACCTTC.

In its sample, this clone was seen once. The chain recombines TRBV18 with TRBJ2-2; possibly TRBD1 for D (5 bases). Trimming cost V 4 bases and J 5 bases, with 14 bases left between them. This CDR3 spans 15 amino acids. Germline V lookup: CDR1 KGHSH, CDR2 LQKENI. The CDR3: CASSLRQITTGELFF. The DNA for the CDR3 is TGTGCCAGCTCACTCCGACAGATTACTACCGGGGAGCTGTTTTTT.

The chain employs TRBV5-4 and TRBJ2-5; 8 bases align to TRBD2. Trimming removed 4 bases from V and 5 bases from J; junction bases left unmatched: 7. The germline V gene has CDR1 SGHNT and CDR2 YYREEE (reference sequence). The length of the CDR3 is 14 residues. The CDR3 bases are TGTGCCAGCAGCCAACGGGGGGGCGGGGAGACCCAGTACTTC. Its protein is CASSQRGGGETQYF. Using reference TRBV5-4 and TRBJ2-5 for the parts outside the CDR3, the full variable domain is ETGVTQSPTHLIKTRGQQVTLRCSSQSGHNTVSWYQQALGQGPQFIFQYYREEENGRGNFPPRFSGLQFPNYSSELNVNALELDDSALYLCASSQRGGGETQYFGPGTRLLVL.

The CDR3: CASSAGYGYTF. The CDR3, as DNA: TGTGCCAGCAGTGCGGGCTATGGCTACACCTTC. The rearrangement uses TRBV27 and TRBJ1-2; no clear D. Trimming shortened V by 5 bases and J by 4 bases, and 5 bases separated the two germline ends. The CDR3 covers 11 residues. CDR1 is MNHEY and CDR2 is SMNVEV in the germline V gene (reference sequence).

The genes are TRBV9 and TRBJ2-3; D may be TRBD1 (6 bases). The germline CDR1 and CDR2 sequences are SGDLS and YYNGEE. This CDR3 comprises 15 residues. The V and J ends lost 4 bases and 5 bases respectively, with 17 bases between them. In DNA form, the CDR3 reads TGTGCCAGCAGCTTTACAGGGTCTAGGGGAGATACGCAGTATTTT. Translated: CASSFTGSRGDTQYF.

This clone was seen just once. This sequence joins TRBV5-1 and TRBJ1-4; D not certain. CDR1 is SGHRS, CDR2 YFSETQ, per germline. CDR3 length: 15 amino acids. V was trimmed by 4 bases and J by 0 bases, leaving 10 bases between them. CDR3 DNA sequence: TGCGCCAGCAGCCTCTTCTATTCAACTAATGAAAAACTGTTTTTT. It encodes CASSLFYSTNEKLFF.

This clone was counted once. The rearrangement joins TRBV5-1 to TRBJ2-3, with D possibly TRBD1 on 6 matching bases. This CDR3 region has 15 residues. V was cut by 0 bases and J by 4 bases, with 12 bases left in between. Germline assignment: CDR1 SGHRS and CDR2 YFSETQ. The CDR3 nucleotides read TGCGCCAGCAGCTTGGACAGGGTAGGATCAGATACGCAGTATTTT. Translated, it gives CASSLDRVGSDTQYF.

V and J are TRBV4-2 and TRBJ1-2; D might be TRBD1 (6 bases). Trimming removed 1 base at V and 0 bases at J, with 9 bases between. The germline V gene has CDR1 LGHNA and CDR2 YNFKEQ. The CDR3 contains 15 residues. The CDR3 loop reads CASSQVRDTNYGYTF. In nucleotides, the CDR3 is TGTGCCAGCAGCCAAGTAAGGGACACTAACTATGGCTACACCTTC.

V and J are TRBV7-9 and TRBJ2-7, with D perhaps matching TRBD1 (6 bases). V was clipped by 2 bases and J by 7 bases, with 18 bases between them. CDR1 and CDR2 from the germline V gene are SEHNR and FQNEAQ (reference sequence). The CDR3 has 15 amino acids. The CDR3 sequence: CASSLSGRGSGEQYF. For the CDR3, the DNA is TGTGCCAGCAGCTTATCGGGCAGGGGCTCCGGGGAGCAGTACTTC.